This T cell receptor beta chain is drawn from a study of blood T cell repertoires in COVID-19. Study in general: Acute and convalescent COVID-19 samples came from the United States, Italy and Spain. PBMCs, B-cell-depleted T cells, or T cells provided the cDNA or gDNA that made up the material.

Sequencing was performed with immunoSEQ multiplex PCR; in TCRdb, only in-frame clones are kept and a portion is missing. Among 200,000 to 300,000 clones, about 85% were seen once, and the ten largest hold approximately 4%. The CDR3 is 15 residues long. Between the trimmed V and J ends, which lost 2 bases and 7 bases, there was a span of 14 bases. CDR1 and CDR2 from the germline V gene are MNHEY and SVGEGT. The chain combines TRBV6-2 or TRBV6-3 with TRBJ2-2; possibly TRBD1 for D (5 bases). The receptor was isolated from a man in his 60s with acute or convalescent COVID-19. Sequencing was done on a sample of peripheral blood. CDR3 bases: TGTGCCAGCAGTTACACAGACAGTGTTGGCGGGGAGCTGTTTTTT. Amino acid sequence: CASSYTDSVGGELFF.